These 8 T cell receptor beta chains share one sample of origin, sequenced in a study of blood T cell repertoires in COVID-19 (dated by TCRdb to the early 2020s). Library preparation was by the immunoSEQ multiplex PCR assay. The immuneACCESS repertoire file appears here via TCRdb, limited to in-frame rearrangements. These files lack a portion of the clones; in checked studies, under half of the deficit traces to unresolved V genes, and the cause of the others is not known. Within this sample are about 50,000 clones, with approximately 84% of them counted one time only. Around 15% of the sample belongs to the ten largest clones. The specimen was peripheral blood. Every receptor here comes from a man aged 65 to 85 with acute or convalescent COVID-19.

V and J are TRBV6-2 or TRBV6-3 and TRBJ2-4, with a possible D match to TRBD2 (6 bases). This CDR3 contains 16 residues. Between the trimmed V and J ends, which lost 1 base and 0 bases, there was a span of 10 bases. Per germline, CDR1 MNHEY and CDR2 SVGEGT. CDR3 sequence (DNA): TGTGCCAGCAGTTACTTCGGGGGACTAGCCAAAAACATTCAGTACTTC. This gives the protein CASSYFGGLAKNIQYF.

As regards this clone: The junction departs from the called germline gene at one end, perhaps through a read error. Other DNA sequences in this specimen translate into the identical CDR3. The chain carries TRBV7-2 and TRBJ2-1; D is perhaps TRBD1 (5 bases). The CDR3 contains 15 residues. The germline V gene encodes CDR1 SGHTA and CDR2 FQGNSA. In nucleotides, the CDR3 is TGTGCTAGCAGCTTAGAGTGGGGCGCGGTGAATGAGCAGTTCTTC. Its translation is CASSLEWGAVNEQFF.

This clone was picked up one time. V usage is TRBV3-1 (or the pseudogene TRBV3-2) and J usage is TRBJ2-1; 7 nucleotides match TRBD2. CDR3 length: 18 residues. J gave up 0 bases and V 0 bases, and 8 bases lay outside the gene matches. The germline CDR1 and CDR2 sequences are LGHDT and YNNKEL (reference sequence). CDR3: CASSQDLAVWSSYNEQFF. CDR3 bases: TGTGCCAGCAGCCAAGACCTAGCGGTTTGGAGCTCCTACAATGAGCAGTTCTTC.

The CDR3 reads CASSSWGTTNTGELFF. For the CDR3, the DNA is TGTGCCAGCAGTTCCTGGGGGACTACGAACACCGGGGAGCTGTTTTTT. The rearrangement joins TRBV28 to TRBJ2-2; 7 bases are a match to TRBD2. The germline CDR1 and CDR2 sequences are MDHEN and SYDVKM. The CDR3 consists of 16 residues. J gave up 0 bases and V 4 bases, and 5 bases lay outside the gene matches.

The V and J genes are TRBV6-2 or TRBV6-3 and TRBJ1-1; D call uncertain. This CDR3 spans 11 amino acids. V was cut by 4 bases and J by 9 bases, with 9 bases left in between. CDR1 is MNHEY and CDR2 is SVGEGT in the germline V gene. CDR3 in DNA: TGTGCCAGCAGTTCTCGCGAGAAAGCTTTCTTT. Its translation: CASSSREKAFF.

This rearrangement joins TRBV9 to TRBJ2-7, with 10 bases that match TRBD1. Germline-derived CDR1 and CDR2 are SGDLS and YYNGEE. The V and J ends lost 0 bases and 6 bases, in that order; junction bases with no gene match: 3. This CDR3 region has 14 residues. CDR3 amino acids: CASSVEGTGVEQYF. The CDR3, as DNA: TGTGCCAGCAGCGTAGAGGGGACAGGGGTCGAGCAGTACTTC.

V usage is TRBV6-5 and J usage is TRBJ1-5; D is unclear. Deletions cut 9 bases from V and 6 bases from J, with 18 bases between. This CDR3 has 14 residues. Germline V CDR1 and CDR2: MNHEY, SVGAGI. The CDR3 region has the DNA TGTGCCAGTTCCCGAGCCGGGATGGGTCAGCCCCAGCATTTT. It specifies CASSRAGMGQPQHF.

The rearrangement links TRBV7-8 to TRBJ1-5, with TRBD1 identical over 8 bases. Trimming cost V 0 bases and J 4 bases; bases outside gene matches: 5. The CDR3 is made up of 16 amino acids. The V gene's germline CDR1 is SGHVS and CDR2 FQNEAQ. The CDR3 sequence is CASSLAPGGPNQPQHF. The CDR3 DNA follows: TGTGCCAGCAGCTTAGCGCCAGGGGGCCCAAATCAGCCCCAGCATTTT.